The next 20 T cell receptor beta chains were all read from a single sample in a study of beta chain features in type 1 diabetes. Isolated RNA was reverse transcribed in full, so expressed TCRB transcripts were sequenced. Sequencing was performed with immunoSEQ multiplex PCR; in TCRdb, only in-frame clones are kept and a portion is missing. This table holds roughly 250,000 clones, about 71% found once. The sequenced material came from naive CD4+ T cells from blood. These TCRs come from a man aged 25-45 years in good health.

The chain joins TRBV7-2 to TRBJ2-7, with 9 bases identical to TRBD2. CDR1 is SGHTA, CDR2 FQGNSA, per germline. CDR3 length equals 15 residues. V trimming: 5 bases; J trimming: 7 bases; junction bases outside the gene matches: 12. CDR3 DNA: TGTGCCAGCAGCCCCCCGGGCGGGGGGGCGGAAGAGCAGTACTTC. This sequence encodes CASSPPGGGAEEQYF.

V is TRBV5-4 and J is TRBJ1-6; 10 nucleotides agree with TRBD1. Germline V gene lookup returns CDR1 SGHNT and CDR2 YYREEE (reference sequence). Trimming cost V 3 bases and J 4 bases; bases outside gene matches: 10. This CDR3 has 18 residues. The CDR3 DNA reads TGTGCCAGCAGCTACGGGACAGGGGAGAGGGCTTATAATTCACCCCTCCACTTT. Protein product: CASSYGTGERAYNSPLHF.

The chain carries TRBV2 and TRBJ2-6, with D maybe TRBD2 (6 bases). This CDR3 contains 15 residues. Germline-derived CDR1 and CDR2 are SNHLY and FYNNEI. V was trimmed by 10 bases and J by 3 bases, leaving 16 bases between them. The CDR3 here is CATRGGGLGANVLTF. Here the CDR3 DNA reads TGTGCCACCCGTGGGGGAGGCCTTGGGGCCAACGTCCTGACTTTC.

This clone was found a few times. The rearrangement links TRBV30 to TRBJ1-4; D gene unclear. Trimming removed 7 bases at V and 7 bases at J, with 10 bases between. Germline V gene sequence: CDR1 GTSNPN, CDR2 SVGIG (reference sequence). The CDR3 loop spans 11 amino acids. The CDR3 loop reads CASQEVEKLFF. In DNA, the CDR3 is TGTGCCTCCCAAGAGGTTGAAAAACTGTTTTTT.

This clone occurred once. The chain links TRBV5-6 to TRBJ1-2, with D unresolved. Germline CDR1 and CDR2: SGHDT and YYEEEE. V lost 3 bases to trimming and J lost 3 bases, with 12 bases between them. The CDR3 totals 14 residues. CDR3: CASSSTDIYYGYTF. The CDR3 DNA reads TGTGCCAGCAGCTCAACAGATATCTACTATGGCTACACCTTC.

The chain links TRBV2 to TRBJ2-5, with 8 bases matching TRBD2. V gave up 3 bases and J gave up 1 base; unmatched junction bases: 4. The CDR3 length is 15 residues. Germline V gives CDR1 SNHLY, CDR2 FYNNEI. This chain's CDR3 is CASSDVRGVQETQYF. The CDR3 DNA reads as TGTGCCAGCAGTGATGTGCGGGGGGTCCAAGAGACCCAGTACTTC.

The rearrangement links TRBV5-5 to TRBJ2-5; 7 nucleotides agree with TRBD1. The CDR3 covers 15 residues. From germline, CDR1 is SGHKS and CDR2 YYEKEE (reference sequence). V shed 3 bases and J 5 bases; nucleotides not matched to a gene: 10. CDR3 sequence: CASSSGLGQTETQYF. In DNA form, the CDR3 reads TGTGCCAGCAGCTCCGGCCTGGGACAGACGGAGACCCAGTACTTC.

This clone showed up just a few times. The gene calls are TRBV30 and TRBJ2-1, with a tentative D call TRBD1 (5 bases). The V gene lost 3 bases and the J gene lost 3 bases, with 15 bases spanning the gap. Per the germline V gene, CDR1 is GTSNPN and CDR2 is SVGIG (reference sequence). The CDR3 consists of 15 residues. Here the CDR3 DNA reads TGTGCCTGGAGCCGACAGTTGGCTTTCTACAATGAGCAGTTCTTC. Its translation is CAWSRQLAFYNEQFF.

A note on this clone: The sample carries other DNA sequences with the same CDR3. As DNA, the CDR3 is TGTGCCAGCAGCGTAGATGGGGGTGGCAATCAGCCCCAGCATTTT. Its protein is CASSVDGGGNQPQHF. The chain uses TRBV9 and TRBJ1-5, with a tentative D call TRBD1 (5 bases). Trimming cost V 0 bases and J 2 bases, with 9 bases left between them. The V gene's germline CDR1 is SGDLS and CDR2 YYNGEE. The CDR3 extends over 15 amino acids.

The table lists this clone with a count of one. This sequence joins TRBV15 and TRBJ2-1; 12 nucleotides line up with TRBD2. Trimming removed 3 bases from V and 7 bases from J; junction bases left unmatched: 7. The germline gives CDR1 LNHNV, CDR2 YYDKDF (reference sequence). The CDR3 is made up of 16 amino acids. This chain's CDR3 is CATSRALLAGGNEQFF. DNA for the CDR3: TGTGCCACCAGCAGGGCCCTCCTAGCGGGAGGGAATGAGCAGTTCTTC.

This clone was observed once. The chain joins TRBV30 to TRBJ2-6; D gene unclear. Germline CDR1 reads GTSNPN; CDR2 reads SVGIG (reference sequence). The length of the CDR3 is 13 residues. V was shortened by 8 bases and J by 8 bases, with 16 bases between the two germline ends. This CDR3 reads CATDESPPNVLTF. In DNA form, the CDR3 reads TGTGCCACAGATGAATCTCCACCCAACGTCCTGACTTTC.

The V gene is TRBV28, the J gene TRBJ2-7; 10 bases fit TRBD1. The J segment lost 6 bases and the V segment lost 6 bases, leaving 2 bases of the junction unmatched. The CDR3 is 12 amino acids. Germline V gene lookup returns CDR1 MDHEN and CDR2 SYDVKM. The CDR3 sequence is CASRGTGAEQYF. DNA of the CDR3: TGTGCCAGCAGGGGGACAGGGGCCGAGCAGTACTTC.

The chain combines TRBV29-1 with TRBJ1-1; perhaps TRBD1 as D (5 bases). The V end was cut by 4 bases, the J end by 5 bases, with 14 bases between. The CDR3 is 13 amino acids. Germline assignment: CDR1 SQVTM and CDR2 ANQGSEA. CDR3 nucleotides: TGCAGCGTTGTCGGCAGGGTTCGGACTGAAGCTTTCTTT. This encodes CSVVGRVRTEAFF.

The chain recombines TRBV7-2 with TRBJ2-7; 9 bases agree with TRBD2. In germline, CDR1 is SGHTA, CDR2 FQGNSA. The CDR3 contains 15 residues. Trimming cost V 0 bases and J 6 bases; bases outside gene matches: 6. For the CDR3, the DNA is TGTGCCAGCAGCTTAGCTTCTAGCGGGGCGGGCGAGCAGTACTTC. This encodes CASSLASSGAGEQYF. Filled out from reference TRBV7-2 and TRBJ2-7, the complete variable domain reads GAGVSQSPSNKVTEKGKDVELRCDPISGHTALYWYRQSLGQGLEFLIYFQGNSAPDKSGLPSDRFSAERTGGSVSTLTIQRTQQEDSAVYLCASSLASSGAGEQYFGPGTRLTVT.

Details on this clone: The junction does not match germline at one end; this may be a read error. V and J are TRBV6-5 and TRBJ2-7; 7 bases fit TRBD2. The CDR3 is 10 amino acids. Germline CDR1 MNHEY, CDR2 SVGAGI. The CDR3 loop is CASSYAGVHF. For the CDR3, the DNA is TGTGCCAGCAGTTACGCGGGGGTACACTTC.

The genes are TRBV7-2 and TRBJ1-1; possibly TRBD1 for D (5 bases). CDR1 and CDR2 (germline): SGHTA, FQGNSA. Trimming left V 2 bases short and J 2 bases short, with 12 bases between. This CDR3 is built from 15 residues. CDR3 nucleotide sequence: TGTGCCAGCAGCTTACTGGGGACGGGAAACACTGAAGCTTTCTTT. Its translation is CASSLLGTGNTEAFF.

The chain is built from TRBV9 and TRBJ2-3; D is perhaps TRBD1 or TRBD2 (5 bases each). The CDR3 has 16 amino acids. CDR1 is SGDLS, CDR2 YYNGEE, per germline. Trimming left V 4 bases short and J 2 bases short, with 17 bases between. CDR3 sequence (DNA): TGTGCCAGCAGCCCACCAGGGAGCGGCCCCACAGATACGCAGTATTTT. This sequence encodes CASSPPGSGPTDTQYF. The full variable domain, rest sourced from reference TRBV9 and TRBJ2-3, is DSGVTQTPKHLITATGQRVTLRCSPRSGDLSVYWYQQSLDQGLQFLIQYYNGEERAKGNILERFSAQQFPDLHSELNLSSLELGDSALYFCASSPPGSGPTDTQYFGPGTRLTVL.

CDR3 sequence (DNA): TGCAGCGTTATGCAGGGATCTACAGGGGCCAACGTCCTGACTTTC. This codes for CSVMQGSTGANVLTF. The genes are TRBV29-1 and TRBJ2-6, with D possibly matching TRBD1 (5 bases). The germline V gene encodes CDR1 SQVTM and CDR2 ANQGSEA. CDR3 length equals 15 residues. V was clipped by 5 bases and J by 4 bases, with 15 bases between them.

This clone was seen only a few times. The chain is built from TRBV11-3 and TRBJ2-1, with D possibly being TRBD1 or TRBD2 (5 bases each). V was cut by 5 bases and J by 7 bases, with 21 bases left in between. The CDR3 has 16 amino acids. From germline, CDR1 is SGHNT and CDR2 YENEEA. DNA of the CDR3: TGTGCCAGCAGCCAGGGACCGGGGACGGGCAGGAATGAGCAGTTCTTC. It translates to CASSQGPGTGRNEQFF.

CDR3 in amino acids: CASSQRQGGDNEQFF. CDR3 coding DNA: TGTGCCAGCAGCCAAAGACAGGGCGGAGACAATGAGCAGTTCTTC. The chain links TRBV4-2 to TRBJ2-1, with TRBD1 matching 7 bases. The CDR3 covers 15 residues. Germline CDR1 is LGHNA and CDR2 is YNFKEQ. V shed 2 bases and J 5 bases; nucleotides not matched to a gene: 6.